Presented here are 10 T cell receptor beta chains from one specimen sequenced in a study of blood T cell repertoires in COVID-19. Here immunoSEQ multiplex PCR was the method, and the copy in TCRdb shows in-frame clones only, minus some. The repertoire holds about 480,000 clones, with 85% to 90% as singletons. The material sequenced was peripheral blood. The receptor set was obtained from a woman aged 25 to 39 with acute or convalescent COVID-19.

This clone was picked up a small number of times. The CDR3 nucleotides are TGTGCCAGCAGCCAAGATGCGGGAGCTAGCAATAATTCACCCCTCCACTTT. This gives the protein CASSQDAGASNNSPLHF. The chain uses TRBV4-2 and TRBJ1-6; D not certain. The CDR3 runs 17 residues. The V end was cut by 0 bases, the J end by 5 bases, with 14 bases between. Germline-derived CDR1 and CDR2 are LGHNA and YNFKEQ.

The table lists this clone with a count of one. The rearrangement uses TRBV7-3 and TRBJ2-1, with TRBD2 as a possible D gene (6 bases). Germline CDR1 is SGHTA and CDR2 is FQGTGA. V dropped 0 bases and J dropped 4 bases, with 7 bases sitting between them. The CDR3 extends over 14 amino acids. The CDR3 region has the DNA TGTGCCAGCAGCTTAACCGGGACTTACAATGAGCAGTTCTTC. Its translation: CASSLTGTYNEQFF.

The CDR3 sequence: CASSRDRATKNIQYF. CDR3 nucleotide sequence: TGCGCCAGCAGCCGGGACAGGGCGACCAAAAACATTCAGTACTTC. The J gene is TRBJ2-4, the V gene TRBV5-1, with 9 bases fitting TRBD1. This CDR3 is built from 15 residues. Germline V lookup: CDR1 SGHRS, CDR2 YFSETQ. The ends lost 4 bases at V and 2 bases at J; junction bases unmatched: 4.

J is TRBJ2-4 and V is TRBV6-5; weak D call: TRBD1 (5 bases). With 4 bases removed from V and 1 base from J, the gap between germline ends came to 11 bases. The CDR3 is 15 residues long. The V gene's germline CDR1 is MNHEY and CDR2 SVGAGI. CDR3 DNA: TGTGCCAGCAGTTTCCCCAGGGTGGCCAAAAACATTCAGTACTTC. The encoded protein is CASSFPRVAKNIQYF.

This chain joins TRBV5-4 and TRBJ2-4, with 10 nucleotides matching TRBD2. J gave up 5 bases and V 5 bases, and 13 bases lay outside the gene matches. The germline V gene has CDR1 SGHNT and CDR2 YYREEE (reference sequence). The CDR3 covers 17 residues. The CDR3 DNA sequence: TGTGCCAGCAGTTCTAGCGAGCGGGGGGGCTGGGAAAACATTCAGTACTTC. Translating gives CASSSSERGGWENIQYF.

A note on this clone: The same CDR3 also results from other DNA sequences found in this sample. The V and J genes are TRBV7-8 and TRBJ2-7; 8 bases fit TRBD1. V lost 4 bases and J lost 4; bases outside the gene matches: 12. This CDR3 comprises 16 residues. Per germline, CDR1 SGHVS and CDR2 FQNEAQ. In DNA, the CDR3 is TGTGCCAGCAGCTCCCCACCGGACAGGGACCCATACGAGCAGTACTTC. It translates to CASSSPPDRDPYEQYF.

This chain joins TRBV14 and TRBJ1-4, with a tentative D call TRBD1 (6 bases). The CDR3 length is 15 residues. Germline V CDR1 and CDR2: SGHDN, FVKESK. V lost 4 bases and J lost 2, with 11 bases in between. The CDR3: CASSRRDKTNEKLFF. The DNA of the CDR3 is TGTGCCAGCAGCCGCCGGGACAAGACTAATGAAAAACTGTTTTTT.

In regard to this clone: Other DNA sequences in this specimen translate into the identical CDR3. This chain connects TRBV7-8 to TRBJ2-7, with D hard to call. This CDR3 is built from 12 residues. The V gene's germline CDR1 is SGHVS and CDR2 FQNEAQ. Trimming pared 1 base from V and 6 bases from J, leaving 7 bases between. The CDR3 protein is CASSLGGGEQYF. CDR3 bases: TGTGCCAGCAGCTTAGGCGGTGGCGAGCAGTACTTC. The variable domain in full, with the rest retrieved from reference TRBV7-8 and TRBJ2-7, is GAGVSQSPRYKVAKRGQDVALRCDPISGHVSLFWYQQALGQGPEFLTYFQNEAQLDKSGLPSDRFFAERPEGSVSTLKIQRTQQEDSAVYLCASSLGGGEQYFGPGTRLTVT.

The table lists this clone with a few counts. V gene TRBV28 combines with J gene TRBJ1-2; D is perhaps TRBD1 (6 bases). The germline V gene encodes CDR1 MDHEN and CDR2 SYDVKM. This CDR3 is 16 amino acids long. The ends were cut back, 2 bases at V and 8 bases at J, with 21 bases in the middle. The CDR3 DNA follows: TGTGCCAGCAGTTTAACGCATCGTACAGGGTGGCAGGGCTACACCTTC. Protein: CASSLTHRTGWQGYTF.

This clone was recorded at least ten times. The chain recombines TRBV24-1 with TRBJ2-3; possibly TRBD2 for D (5 bases). This CDR3 region has 14 residues. The ends were cut back, 5 bases at V and 0 bases at J, with 8 bases in the middle. In germline, CDR1 is KGHDR, CDR2 SFDVKD. The CDR3, as DNA: TGTGCCACCAGTGGCCCGGGGAGCACAGATACGCAGTATTTT. Its protein product is CATSGPGSTDTQYF.